One and the same sample provided the 20 T cell receptor beta chains below, sequenced in a study of T cells in localized non-small cell lung cancer. Sequencing was performed with immunoSEQ multiplex PCR; in TCRdb, only in-frame clones are kept and a portion is missing. The repertoire holds around 8,000 clones, with about 92% as singletons. The material was peripheral blood mononuclear cells, obtained before any cancer treatment. The receptors were sampled from a male donor at least 60 years old with stage II lung adenocarcinoma.

The chain is built from TRBV7-6 and TRBJ2-1, with unresolved D. V lost 7 bases and J lost 6, with 4 bases in between. The CDR3 covers 10 residues. Per the germline V gene, CDR1 is SGHVS and CDR2 is FNYEAQ. CDR3 sequence (DNA): TGTGCCAGCAAGGGCAATGAGCAGTTCTTC. Its protein product is CASKGNEQFF.

This rearrangement joins TRBV27 to TRBJ2-2; no definite D call. Trimming pared 0 bases from V and 6 bases from J, leaving 2 bases between. The CDR3 has 12 amino acids. CDR1 is MNHEY, CDR2 SMNVEV, per germline (reference sequence). CDR3 region: CASSLSAGELFF. The CDR3 DNA reads as TGTGCCAGCAGTTTATCAGCCGGGGAGCTGTTTTTT.

The chain joins TRBV11-2 to TRBJ1-1; 9 bases fit TRBD1. The V gene end was trimmed by 1 base and the J gene end by 3 bases; junction bases not matched to a gene: 9. The germline V gene has CDR1 SGHAT and CDR2 FQNNGV. The CDR3 extends over 17 amino acids. In nucleotides, the CDR3 is TGTGCCAGCAGCTTAGGGGGGGGACAGGGTTTGGACACTGAAGCTTTCTTT. Protein: CASSLGGGQGLDTEAFF.

About this clone: An end of the junction differs from the germline gene, which may be a read error. This rearrangement joins TRBV4-2 to TRBJ2-1; 8 nucleotides align to TRBD2. In germline, CDR1 is LGHNA, CDR2 YNFKEQ. This CDR3 contains 15 residues. Written as DNA, the CDR3 is TGTGCCAGCAGCCAAGATGACTCGGGGGGGCATCAGTTGGTCTTC. It encodes CASSQDDSGGHQLVF.

The V gene is TRBV19, the J gene TRBJ1-1; D not certain. Trimming shortened V by 2 bases and J by 7 bases, and 11 bases separated the two germline ends. The germline V gene has CDR1 LNHDA and CDR2 SQIVND (reference sequence). The CDR3 spans 13 residues. The CDR3 sequence is CASSIRERGEAFF. The CDR3 DNA follows: TGTGCCAGTAGTATACGGGAACGGGGTGAAGCTTTCTTT. Full variable domain (remainder filled in from reference TRBV19 and TRBJ1-1): DGGITQSPKYLFRKEGQNVTLSCEQNLNHDAMYWYRQDPGQGLRLIYYSQIVNDFQKGDIAEGYSVSREKKESFPLTVTSAQKNPTAFYLCASSIRERGEAFFGQGTRLTVV.

CDR3 loop: CASSLWGQGSDTQYF. CDR3 nucleotide sequence: TGCGCCAGCAGCTTGTGGGGACAGGGGTCAGATACGCAGTATTTT. The V and J genes are TRBV5-1 and TRBJ2-3; TRBD1 matches at 10 bases. Germline CDR1 is SGHRS and CDR2 is YFSETQ. The CDR3 contains 15 residues. The ends lost 1 base at V and 4 bases at J; junction bases unmatched: 3. The entire variable domain, with the rest obtained from reference TRBV5-1 and TRBJ2-3, is as follows: KAGVTQTPRYLIKTRGQQVTLSCSPISGHRSVSWYQQTPGQGLQFLFEYFSETQRNKGNFPGRFSGRQFSNSRSEMNVSTLELGDSALYLCASSLWGQGSDTQYFGPGTRLTVL.

The V and J genes are TRBV7-2 and TRBJ1-3; D is unresolved. CDR3 length: 16 residues. Germline V gene data show CDR1 as SGHTA and CDR2 as FQGNSA. V gave up 3 bases and J gave up 0 bases, with 12 bases separating them. The CDR3 loop is CASSFAGTNSGNTIYF. CDR3 in DNA: TGTGCCAGCAGCTTTGCAGGAACCAACTCTGGAAACACCATATATTTT.

This chain connects TRBV15 to TRBJ1-6, with a weak D call TRBD1 (6 bases). The length of the CDR3 is 16 residues. Germline CDR1 and CDR2: LNHNV and YYDKDF (reference sequence). The germline V and J ends were trimmed by 8 bases and 1 base, with 15 bases remaining between them. CDR3 in DNA: TGTGCCACCTCCCGGGACACCCATTCCTATAATTCACCCCTCCACTTT. Amino acids: CATSRDTHSYNSPLHF. Complete variable domain (other parts from reference TRBV15 and TRBJ1-6): DAMVIQNPRYQVTQFGKPVTLSCSQTLNHNVMYWYQQKSSQAPKLLFHYYDKDFNNEADTPDNFQSRRPNTSFCFLDIRSPGLGDTAMYLCATSRDTHSYNSPLHFGNGTRLTVT.

The J gene is TRBJ2-1, the V gene TRBV11-3, with D maybe TRBD2 (6 bases). Germline V gene lookup returns CDR1 SGHNT and CDR2 YENEEA. The CDR3 is made up of 14 amino acids. V lost 3 bases, J lost 9 bases, and 15 bases lay in between. CDR3 coding DNA: TGTGCCAGCAGCTTGGGGAGGTGGAGTGCTGAGCAGTTCTTC. Its protein is CASSLGRWSAEQFF. Based on the CDR3 plus reference TRBV11-3 and TRBJ2-1, the full variable domain is EAGVVQSPRYKIIEKKQPVAFWCNPISGHNTLYWYLQNLGQGPELLIRYENEEAVDDSQLPKDRFSAERLKGVDSTLKIQPAELGDSAVYLCASSLGRWSAEQFFGPGTRLTVL.

The chain recombines TRBV7-2 with TRBJ2-7; D is unclear. Trimming removed 5 bases from V and 9 bases from J, with 20 bases in between. The CDR3 runs 14 residues. CDR1 and CDR2 (germline): SGHTA, FQGNSA. In DNA form, the CDR3 reads TGTGCCAGCAGCCGAACCGGAGACTCTCCGGGGCAGTACTTC. Translated: CASSRTGDSPGQYF.

V and J are TRBV6-5 and TRBJ1-1; no definite D call. CDR3 length equals 15 residues. CDR1 and CDR2 (germline): MNHEY, SVGAGI. V shed 2 bases and J shed 6 bases, with 16 bases lying between them. The CDR3 DNA sequence: TGTGCCAGCAGTTACGGTCGAACACCTCTCTCTGAAGCTTTCTTT. As protein: CASSYGRTPLSEAFF.

The chain has TRBV6-5 and TRBJ1-6; D may be TRBD1 (6 bases). V gave up 6 bases and J gave up 7 bases, with 16 bases separating them. Germline assignment: CDR1 MNHEY and CDR2 SVGAGI. The CDR3 is made up of 15 amino acids. The CDR3 DNA follows: TGTGCCAGCAGGCGATACAGGGAATGGAATTCACCCCTCCACTTT. Residues: CASRRYREWNSPLHF.

V and J are TRBV6-4 and TRBJ2-3; 10 bases agree with TRBD2. The CDR3 is 16 residues long. V lost 5 bases to trimming and J lost 2 bases; unmatched junction nucleotides: 7. Per germline, CDR1 MRHNA and CDR2 SNTAGT. The CDR3 nucleotides read TGTGCCAGCAGTCCGGCTAGCGGGGGCCCCACAGATACGCAGTATTTT. Amino acids: CASSPASGGPTDTQYF.

The V call is TRBV2, the J call TRBJ1-2; 10 positions match TRBD1. CDR3 length equals 13 residues. Germline V gene lookup returns CDR1 SNHLY and CDR2 FYNNEI. The trim removed 4 bases at V and 6 bases at J, leaving 2 bases unmatched. Here the CDR3 DNA reads TGTGCCAGCAGTGGGACAGGGGGGAATGGCTACACCTTC. This sequence encodes CASSGTGGNGYTF.

V and J are TRBV5-8 and TRBJ2-5, with TRBD1 as a possible D gene (7 bases). V dropped 0 bases and J dropped 2 bases, with 11 bases sitting between them. The CDR3 consists of 15 residues. The germline V gene encodes CDR1 SGHTS and CDR2 YDEGEE. The CDR3 DNA is TGTGCCAGCAGCTTGGGGCAGGGGGGACAAGAGACCCAGTACTTC. This translates into CASSLGQGGQETQYF. The variable domain in full, with the rest retrieved from reference TRBV5-8 and TRBJ2-5, is EAGVTQSPTHLIKTRGQQATLRCSPISGHTSVYWYQQALGLGLQFLLWYDEGEERNRGNFPPRFSGRQFPNYSSELNVNALELEDSALYLCASSLGQGGQETQYFGPGTRLLVL.

V usage is TRBV9 and J usage is TRBJ1-2; D call uncertain. The germline gives CDR1 SGDLS, CDR2 YYNGEE. V was clipped by 3 bases and J by 2 bases, with 8 bases between them. CDR3 length equals 13 residues. CDR3 nucleotide sequence: TGTGCCAGCAGCGGGGTGCAGAACTATGGCTACACCTTC. Translated, it gives CASSGVQNYGYTF.

This clone was seen just once. The chain couples TRBV5-3 to TRBJ1-1, with no clear D. TRBV5-3 belongs to the ORF category, with a function that is uncertain. Trimming removed 4 bases from V and 0 bases from J, with 7 bases in between. This CDR3 comprises 13 residues. The CDR3 nucleotides are TGTGCCAGAAGCGAGGAACTGAACACTGAAGCTTTCTTT. Amino acid sequence: CARSEELNTEAFF.

The table lists this clone with a count of one. Mismatch with germline at one junction end may stem from a read error. The chain joins TRBV5-1 to TRBJ2-7, with D tentatively TRBD1 or TRBD2 (5 bases each). The CDR3 loop spans 17 amino acids. Germline loops: CDR1 SGHRS, CDR2 YFSETQ. CDR3 nucleotide sequence: TGCGCCAGCAGCTTGGGGGACGCCCTTAACGGGATCTACAAGCAGTACTTC. It encodes CASSLGDALNGIYKQYF. Full variable domain (remainder filled in from reference TRBV5-1 and TRBJ2-7): KAGVTQTPRYLIKTRGQQVTLSCSPISGHRSVSWYQQTPGQGLQFLFEYFSETQRNKGNFPGRFSGRQFSNSRSEMNVSTLELGDSALYLCASSLGDALNGIYKQYFGPGTRLTVT.

The rearrangement joins TRBV7-8 to TRBJ2-5; perhaps D is TRBD1 or TRBD2 (5 bases each). Germline loops: CDR1 SGHVS, CDR2 FQNEAQ. V lost 1 base, J lost 2 bases, and 11 bases lay in between. This CDR3 comprises 15 residues. This CDR3 reads CASSLGGPRQETQYF. CDR3 bases: TGTGCCAGCAGCTTAGGGGGACCTAGACAAGAGACCCAGTACTTC.

The chain has TRBV7-9 and TRBJ2-2; D is perhaps TRBD1 (5 bases). Germline CDR1 is SEHNR and CDR2 is FQNEAQ (reference sequence). The CDR3 runs 15 residues. The V end lost 3 bases, the J end lost 1 base, and 9 bases lay between the germline ends. The CDR3 bases are TGTGCCAGCAGCTTTGCAGGGATGAACACCGGGGAGCTGTTTTTT. This gives the protein CASSFAGMNTGELFF.